Sequencing of this T cell receptor (beta chain) was carried out in a study of shared clonotypes between healthy human individuals. Study information: The cohort comprised two women and a few men. Their ages spanned 18 to 49 years.

Repertoires were generated with immunoSEQ multiplex PCR, while TCRdb's copy carries only in-frame clones and drops some. The table records approximately 2.3 million clones, approximately 95% of them present only once. Findings and caveats of the study: Naive CD4 clonotypes were shared across several donors at approximately 5.3%. Non-shared clonotypes had lower generation probabilities than those shared by all four donors.

As to this clone: What it recognizes is unknown.

The donors were all Caucasian adults (living in Nashville, Tennessee). This clonotype originated in a man between 18 and 35 years old in good health. Some clones in this sample may be carry-over from other donors' samples. The sequencing input was naive CD4+ T cells from PBMCs. As to subset: CD45RA+ positively selected.

CDR3 in amino acids: CASSSSTGLETQYF. The CDR3, as DNA: TGTGCCAGCAGTTCCTCGACAGGACTAGAGACCCAGTACTTC. The V and J genes are TRBV6-5 and TRBJ2-5; perhaps TRBD1 as D (6 bases). Trimming pared 4 bases from V and 4 bases from J, leaving 13 bases between. The germline CDR1 and CDR2 sequences are MNHEY and SVGAGI. The CDR3 contains 14 residues.